This TCR beta chain was retrieved from a study of blood T cells in healthy people across ages. About the research overall: When template switching was applied, about one barcoded beta molecule was captured per two T cells.

General study points: A greater number of naive CD4+ cells and higher diversity distinguished long-lived donors from aged donors.

The CDR3 loop spans 15 amino acids. Trimming removed 6 bases from V and 6 bases from J; junction bases left unmatched: 6. The authors ran a second PCR of about 6 to 12 cycles using a sample-barcoded 5' primer and a J-beta primer mix. Each TCR beta cDNA got a 12-nucleotide random molecular identifier. MiXCR was run by TCRdb on the 5' RACE reads, yielding one entry per CDR3 protein. Among more than 650,000 distinct CDR3 sequences, about 53% were seen once, and the ten largest hold approximately 40%. On this clonotype itself: Its target is unknown.

V and J are TRBV12-3 or TRBV12-4 and TRBJ2-1; 12 nucleotides match TRBD2. The source of this sequence is an elderly man in good health. The sequenced sample was blood. Here the CDR3 reads CASSQTSGSGNEQFF. The CDR3 DNA is TGTGCCAGCAGCCAGACTAGCGGGAGTGGCAATGAGCAGTTCTTC.